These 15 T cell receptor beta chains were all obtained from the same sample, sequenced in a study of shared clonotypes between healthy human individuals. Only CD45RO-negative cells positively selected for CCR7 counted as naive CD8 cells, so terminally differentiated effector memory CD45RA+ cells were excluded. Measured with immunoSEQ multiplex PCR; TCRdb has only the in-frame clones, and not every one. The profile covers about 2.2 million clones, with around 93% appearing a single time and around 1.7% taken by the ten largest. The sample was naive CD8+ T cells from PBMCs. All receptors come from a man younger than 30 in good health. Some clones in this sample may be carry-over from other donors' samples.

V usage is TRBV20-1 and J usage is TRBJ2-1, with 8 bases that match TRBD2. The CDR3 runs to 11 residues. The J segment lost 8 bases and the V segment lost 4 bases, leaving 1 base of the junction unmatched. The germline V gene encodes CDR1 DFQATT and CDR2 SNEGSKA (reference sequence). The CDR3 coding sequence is TGCAGTGCTAAAGCGGGAGATGAGCAGTTCTTC. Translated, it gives CSAKAGDEQFF.

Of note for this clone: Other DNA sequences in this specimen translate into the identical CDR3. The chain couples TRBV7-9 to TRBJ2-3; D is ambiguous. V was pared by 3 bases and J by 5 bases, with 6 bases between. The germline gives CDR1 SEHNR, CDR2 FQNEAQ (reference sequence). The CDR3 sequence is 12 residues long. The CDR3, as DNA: TGTGCCAGCAGCTTCCAAGAAGATACGCAGTATTTT. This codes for CASSFQEDTQYF.

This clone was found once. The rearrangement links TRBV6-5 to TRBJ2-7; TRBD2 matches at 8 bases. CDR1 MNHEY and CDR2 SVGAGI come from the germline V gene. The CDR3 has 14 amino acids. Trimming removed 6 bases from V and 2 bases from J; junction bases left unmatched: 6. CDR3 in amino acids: CASSGLANAYEQYF. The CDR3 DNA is TGTGCCAGCAGCGGACTAGCTAACGCCTACGAGCAGTACTTC.

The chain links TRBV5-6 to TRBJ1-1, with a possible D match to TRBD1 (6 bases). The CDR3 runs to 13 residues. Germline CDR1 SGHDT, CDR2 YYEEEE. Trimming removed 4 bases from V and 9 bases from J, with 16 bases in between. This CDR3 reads CASSARDTRKAFF. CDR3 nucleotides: TGTGCCAGCAGCGCAAGGGACACCCGAAAAGCTTTCTTT.

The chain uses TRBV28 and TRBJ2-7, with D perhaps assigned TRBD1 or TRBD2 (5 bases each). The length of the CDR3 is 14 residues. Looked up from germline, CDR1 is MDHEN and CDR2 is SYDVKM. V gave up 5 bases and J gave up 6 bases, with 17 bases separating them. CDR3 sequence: CASSPQIRGSEQYF. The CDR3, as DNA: TGTGCCAGCAGTCCACAGATACGGGGCTCCGAGCAGTACTTC.

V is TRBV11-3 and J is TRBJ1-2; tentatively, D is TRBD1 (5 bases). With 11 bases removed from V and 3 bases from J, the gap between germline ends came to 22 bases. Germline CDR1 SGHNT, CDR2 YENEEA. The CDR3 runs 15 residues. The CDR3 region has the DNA TGTGCCGGGGGGGAATTGGGCGTATTCTACTATGGCTACACCTTC. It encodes CAGGELGVFYYGYTF.

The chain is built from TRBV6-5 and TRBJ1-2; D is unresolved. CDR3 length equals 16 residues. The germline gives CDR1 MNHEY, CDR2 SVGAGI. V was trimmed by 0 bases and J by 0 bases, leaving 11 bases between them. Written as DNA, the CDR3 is TGTGCCAGCAGTTACTCGATTGGGGAAGCTAACTATGGCTACACCTTC. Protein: CASSYSIGEANYGYTF.

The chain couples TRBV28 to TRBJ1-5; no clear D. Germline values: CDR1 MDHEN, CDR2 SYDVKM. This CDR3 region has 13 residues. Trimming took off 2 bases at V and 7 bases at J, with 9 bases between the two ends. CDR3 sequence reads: CASSLRIPQPQHF. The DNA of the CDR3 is TGTGCCAGCAGTTTACGGATCCCCCAGCCCCAGCATTTT. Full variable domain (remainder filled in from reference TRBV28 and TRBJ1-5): DVKVTQSSRYLVKRTGEKVFLECVQDMDHENMFWYRQDPGLGLRLIYFSYDVKMKEKGDIPEGYSVSREKKERFSLILESASTNQTSMYLCASSLRIPQPQHFGDGTRLSIL.

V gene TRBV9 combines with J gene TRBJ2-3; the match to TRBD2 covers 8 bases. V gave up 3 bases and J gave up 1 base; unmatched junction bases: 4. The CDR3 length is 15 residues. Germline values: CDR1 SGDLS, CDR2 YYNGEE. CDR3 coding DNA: TGTGCCAGCAGCGGGGGACTAGGGGGCACAGATACGCAGTATTTT. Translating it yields CASSGGLGGTDTQYF.

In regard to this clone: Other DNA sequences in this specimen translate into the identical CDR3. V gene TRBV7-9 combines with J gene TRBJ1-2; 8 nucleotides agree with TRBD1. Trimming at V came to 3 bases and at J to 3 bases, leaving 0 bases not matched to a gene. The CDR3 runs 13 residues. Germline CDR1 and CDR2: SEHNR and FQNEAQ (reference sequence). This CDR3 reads CASSLDRDYGYTF. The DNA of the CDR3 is TGTGCCAGCAGCTTGGACAGGGACTATGGCTACACCTTC.

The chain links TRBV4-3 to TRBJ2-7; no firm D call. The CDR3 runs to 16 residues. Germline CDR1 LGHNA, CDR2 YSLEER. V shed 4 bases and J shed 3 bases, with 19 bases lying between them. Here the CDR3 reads CASSPALRMGYYEQYF. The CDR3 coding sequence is TGCGCCAGCAGCCCGGCTCTGAGGATGGGGTACTACGAGCAGTACTTC.

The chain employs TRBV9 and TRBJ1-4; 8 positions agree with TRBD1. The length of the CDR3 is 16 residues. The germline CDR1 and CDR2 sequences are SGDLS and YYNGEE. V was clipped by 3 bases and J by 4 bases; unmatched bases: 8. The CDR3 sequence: CASSANLQGDNEKLFF. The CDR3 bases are TGTGCCAGCAGCGCTAACCTACAGGGGGATAATGAAAAACTGTTTTTT.

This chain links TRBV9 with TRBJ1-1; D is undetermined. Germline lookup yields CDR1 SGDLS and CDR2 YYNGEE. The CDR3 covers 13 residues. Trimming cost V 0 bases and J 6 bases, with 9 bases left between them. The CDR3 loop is CASSVAPAAEAFF. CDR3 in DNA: TGTGCCAGCAGCGTAGCGCCCGCGGCTGAAGCTTTCTTT.

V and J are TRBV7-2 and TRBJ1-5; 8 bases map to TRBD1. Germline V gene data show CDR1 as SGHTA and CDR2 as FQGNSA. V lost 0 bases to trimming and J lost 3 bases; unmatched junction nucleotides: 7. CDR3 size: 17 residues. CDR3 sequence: CASSLARQGAINQPQHF. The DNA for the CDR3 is TGTGCCAGCAGCTTAGCTAGGCAGGGGGCTATCAATCAGCCCCAGCATTTT. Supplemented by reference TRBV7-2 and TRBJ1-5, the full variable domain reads GAGVSQSPSNKVTEKGKDVELRCDPISGHTALYWYRQSLGQGLEFLIYFQGNSAPDKSGLPSDRFSAERTGGSVSTLTIQRTQQEDSAVYLCASSLARQGAINQPQHFGDGTRLSIL.

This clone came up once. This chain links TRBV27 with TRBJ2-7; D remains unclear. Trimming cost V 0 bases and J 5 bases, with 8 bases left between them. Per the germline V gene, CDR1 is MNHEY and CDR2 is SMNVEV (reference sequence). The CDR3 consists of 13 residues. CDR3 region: CASSLSPTNEQYF. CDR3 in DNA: TGTGCCAGCAGTTTATCCCCCACCAACGAGCAGTACTTC.